These 3 T cell receptor beta chains share one sample of origin, sequenced in a study of CD8 T cells in ankylosing spondylitis. TCRdb itself ran the 5' RACE reads through MiXCR, one entry per CDR3 protein. The sample consists of about 340,000 distinct CDR3 sequences, approximately 22% of them appearing once. The specimen was blood, either unsorted or a sorted T cell fraction (not recorded which). Receptors originate from a male donor with ankylosing spondylitis or in good health (not recorded which).

This clonotype occurred many times. This chain uses TRBV6-5 with TRBJ2-3; TRBD1 is a possible D gene (6 bases). Germline CDR1 and CDR2: MNHEY and SVGAGI. CDR3 length: 14 residues. Trimming cost V 4 bases and J 4 bases, with 12 bases left between them. The CDR3 loop is CASSSGQTPDTQYF. The CDR3, as DNA: TGTGCCAGCAGTTCAGGACAGACCCCAGATACGCAGTATTTT.

The chain is built from TRBV24-1 and TRBJ2-3; TRBD2 matches 10 bases. The CDR3 covers 17 residues. CDR1 is KGHDR and CDR2 is SFDVKD in the germline V gene. V lost 4 bases and J lost 4; bases outside the gene matches: 10. The CDR3 protein is CATSDVLAGTSSDTQYF. In DNA form, the CDR3 reads TGTGCCACCAGTGACGTACTAGCGGGGACGTCATCAGATACGCAGTATTTT.

The sample holds a few counts of this clonotype. The chain recombines TRBV5-1 with TRBJ2-5; D is unresolved. With 0 bases removed from V and 1 base from J, the gap between germline ends came to 7 bases. The CDR3 length is 14 residues. Per germline, CDR1 SGHRS and CDR2 YFSETQ. The CDR3 bases are TGCGCCAGCAGCTTGGGAATGGGCCAAGAGACCCAGTACTTC. It encodes CASSLGMGQETQYF.